This T cell receptor beta chain originates from a study of technical replicates of blood from a few donors. Only in-frame clones appear in the TCRdb table, and some are missing; sequencing was by immunoSEQ multiplex PCR. This table holds about 74,000 clones, 81% found once. Germline V CDR1 and CDR2: SGHNT, YYREEE (reference sequence). Trimming pared 4 bases from V and 5 bases from J, leaving 15 bases between. This CDR3 region has 14 residues. Sequenced input: PBMCs. The receptor was isolated from a human donor in good health. Some clones in this sample may be carry-over from other donors' samples. The gene calls are TRBV5-4 and TRBJ1-2; D ambiguous. The CDR3 nucleotides read TGTGCCAGCAGCCCTGGTGGTAGCTGGTATGGCTACACCTTC. This encodes CASSPGGSWYGYTF. Together with reference TRBV5-4 and TRBJ1-2, the CDR3 gives the full variable domain: ETGVTQSPTHLIKTRGQQVTLRCSSQSGHNTVSWYQQALGQGPQFIFQYYREEENGRGNFPPRFSGLQFPNYSSELNVNALELDDSALYLCASSPGGSWYGYTFGSGTRLTVV.